One sample yielded the 6 T cell receptor beta chains listed below, sequenced in a study of Graves' ophthalmopathy and Graves' hyperthyroidism. RNA transcripts were the source from which TCR beta CDR3 regions were amplified. A first-round RT-PCR used HTBI primers, followed by a second-round multiplex PCR. A single record per CDR3 protein comes from TCRdb applying MiXCR to the multiplex PCR reads. Of roughly 400,000 distinct CDR3 sequences detected, approximately 20% appear once; the ten largest clones hold more than 1.5%. The sequencing input was peripheral blood. Receptors originate from a woman aged 18-29 years with Graves' ophthalmopathy.

The V gene is TRBV4-1, the J gene TRBJ1-5; D call uncertain. Germline loops: CDR1 MGHRA, CDR2 YSYEKL. The CDR3 contains 14 residues. The V end lost 0 bases, the J end lost 5 bases, and 8 bases lay between the germline ends. CDR3 DNA sequence: TGCGCCAGCAGCCAAGATCGACGCTATCAGCCCCAGCATTTT. Translating it yields CASSQDRRYQPQHF.

Note on this clonotype: With a much larger clone just one base away, this may be a read error. The chain combines TRBV20-1 with TRBJ2-7; no definite D call. CDR3 length equals 11 residues. Germline V gives CDR1 DFQATT, CDR2 SNEGSKA (reference sequence). CDR3 residues: CGARAVYEQYF. Here the CDR3 DNA reads TGCGGTGCGCGCGCAGTCTACGAGCAGTACTTC.

This clonotype occurred many times. V usage is TRBV6-2 or TRBV6-3 and J usage is TRBJ1-5; maybe TRBD1 (6 bases). The CDR3 totals 11 residues. Per germline, CDR1 MNHEY and CDR2 SVGEGT. V was shortened by 5 bases and J by 11 bases, with 10 bases between the two germline ends. This chain's CDR3 is CASSDAGAQHF. Here the CDR3 DNA reads TGTGCCAGCAGTGACGCAGGGGCCCAGCATTTT.

This clonotype occurred many times. The V call is TRBV3-1, the J call TRBJ2-7, with 7 bases fitting TRBD1. There are 14 residues in the CDR3. V gave up 7 bases and J gave up 1 base; unmatched junction bases: 7. The V gene's germline CDR1 is LGHDT and CDR2 YNNKEL (reference sequence). CDR3 protein: CASNPTGQSYEQYF. The CDR3 DNA sequence: TGTGCCAGCAACCCTACGGGACAGTCCTACGAGCAGTACTTC.

The rearrangement joins TRBV6-1 to TRBJ1-1; a weak D match, TRBD1 (6 bases). Germline V gene data show CDR1 as MNHNS and CDR2 as SASEGT. With 4 bases removed from V and 1 base from J, the gap between germline ends came to 16 bases. The CDR3 is 16 residues long. The CDR3 region has the DNA TGTGCCAGCAGTGTAGGAAGGGGGACGGGGAACACTGAAGCTTTCTTT. It specifies CASSVGRGTGNTEAFF.

The chain couples TRBV28 to TRBJ2-7, with 12 bases aligning to TRBD2. The germline gives CDR1 MDHEN, CDR2 SYDVKM. The CDR3 consists of 17 residues. The ends lost 9 bases at V and 3 bases at J; junction bases unmatched: 15. CDR3 amino acids: CASVDSLTSGRNYEQYF. CDR3 coding DNA: TGTGCCAGTGTTGATTCCCTGACTAGCGGGAGAAACTACGAGCAGTACTTC.